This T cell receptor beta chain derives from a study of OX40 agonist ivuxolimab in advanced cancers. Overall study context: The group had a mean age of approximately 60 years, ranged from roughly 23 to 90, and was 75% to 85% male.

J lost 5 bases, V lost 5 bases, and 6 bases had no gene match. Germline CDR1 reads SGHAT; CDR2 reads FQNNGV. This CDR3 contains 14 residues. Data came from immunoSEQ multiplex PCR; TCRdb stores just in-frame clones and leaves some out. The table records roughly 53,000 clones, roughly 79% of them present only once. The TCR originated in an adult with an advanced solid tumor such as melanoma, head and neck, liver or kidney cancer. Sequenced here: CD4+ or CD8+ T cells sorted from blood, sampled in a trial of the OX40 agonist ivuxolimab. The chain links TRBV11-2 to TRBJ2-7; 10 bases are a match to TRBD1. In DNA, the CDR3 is TGTGCCAGCAGCGCTGGGACAGGGGTAAACGAGCAGTACTTC. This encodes CASSAGTGVNEQYF.